One and the same sample provided the 16 T cell receptor beta chains below, sequenced in a study of shared clonotypes between healthy human individuals. The method was immunoSEQ multiplex PCR; TCRdb's version includes in-frame clones alone and lacks a portion of them. The sample lists 1.6 million or so clones, about 96% occurring once. The sample comprised naive CD4+ T cells sorted from blood. Subset specified: CD45RA+ positively selected. All receptors derive from a man aged 25-40 years in good health.

The chain couples TRBV15 to TRBJ2-7; D is unclear. CDR3 length: 13 residues. V dropped 0 bases and J dropped 6 bases, with 9 bases sitting between them. Germline values: CDR1 LNHNV, CDR2 YYDKDF (reference sequence). CDR3 coding DNA: TGTGCCACCAGCAGAGAAGTATTTGGCGAGCAGTACTTC. This sequence encodes CATSREVFGEQYF. Drawing the rest from reference TRBV15 and TRBJ2-7, the complete variable domain is DAMVIQNPRYQVTQFGKPVTLSCSQTLNHNVMYWYQQKSSQAPKLLFHYYDKDFNNEADTPDNFQSRRPNTSFCFLDIRSPGLGDTAMYLCATSREVFGEQYFGPGTRLTVT.

This clone was seen a single time. The chain combines TRBV2 with TRBJ2-7; 10 nucleotides agree with TRBD2. CDR1 is SNHLY and CDR2 is FYNNEI in the germline V gene. The V and J ends lost 8 bases and 1 base, in that order; junction bases with no gene match: 8. This CDR3 spans 15 amino acids. CDR3 protein: CASARERGGSYEQYF. The CDR3 DNA is TGTGCCAGCGCCCGGGAGCGGGGGGGTTCCTACGAGCAGTACTTC.

To note about this clone: Mismatch with germline at one junction end may stem from a read error. The chain combines TRBV7-7 with TRBJ2-7, with D perhaps matching TRBD1 or TRBD2 (5 bases each). Per germline, CDR1 SSHAT and CDR2 FNYEAQ (reference sequence). This CDR3 comprises 16 residues. The CDR3 region has the DNA TGTGCTAGCAGCTTAACCTCCAAGGGGAGAACTTACGAGCAGTACTTC. Residues: CASSLTSKGRTYEQYF.

The chain links TRBV10-3 to TRBJ2-7, with 10 bases identical to TRBD1. This CDR3 comprises 14 residues. Germline CDR1 ENHRY, CDR2 SYGVKD. The V gene end was trimmed by 10 bases and the J gene end by 3 bases; junction bases not matched to a gene: 9. CDR3 in amino acids: CATTPGQGFYEQYF. The CDR3 DNA reads TGTGCCACCACGCCGGGACAGGGGTTCTACGAGCAGTACTTC.

The rearrangement uses TRBV15 and TRBJ2-6; 11 nucleotides line up with TRBD1. The germline CDR1 and CDR2 sequences are LNHNV and YYDKDF (reference sequence). This CDR3 is built from 17 residues. Trimming cost V 8 bases and J 2 bases; bases outside gene matches: 8. The DNA for the CDR3 is TGTGCCACCCGGGACAGGGGGGGTTTAGCTGGGGCCAACGTCCTGACTTTC. Translating it yields CATRDRGGLAGANVLTF.

This clone has a single count. The chain has TRBV15 and TRBJ2-3, with D maybe TRBD1 (6 bases). Germline V CDR1 and CDR2: LNHNV, YYDKDF (reference sequence). Between the trimmed V and J ends, which lost 0 bases and 2 bases, there was a span of 12 bases. The CDR3 loop spans 16 amino acids. CDR3 loop: CATSRDNRVDTDTQYF. The CDR3 bases are TGTGCCACCAGCAGAGATAACAGGGTTGACACAGATACGCAGTATTTT.

The chain combines TRBV5-8 with TRBJ2-3, with 7 bases fitting TRBD2. The V gene's germline CDR1 is SGHTS and CDR2 YDEGEE. J gave up 2 bases and V 2 bases, and 5 bases lay outside the gene matches. There are 15 residues in the CDR3. In DNA, the CDR3 is TGTGCCAGCAGCTTTAGGCGGGGGAACACAGATACGCAGTATTTT. Translation: CASSFRRGNTDTQYF.

The J gene is TRBJ2-7, the V gene TRBV5-1, with D hard to call. Germline V gene lookup returns CDR1 SGHRS and CDR2 YFSETQ. The germline V and J ends were trimmed by 2 bases and 3 bases, with 12 bases remaining between them. The CDR3 runs to 14 residues. DNA of the CDR3: TGCGCCAGCAGCTTTGATTACCGGAACTACGAGCAGTACTTC. Translation gives CASSFDYRNYEQYF.

This chain links TRBV4-3 with TRBJ2-1, with 9 bases identical to TRBD2. The V and J ends lost 5 bases and 5 bases, in that order; junction bases with no gene match: 7. The CDR3 consists of 15 residues. Germline assignment: CDR1 LGHNA and CDR2 YSLEER. CDR3 DNA sequence: TGCGCCAGCAGCAGTAGCGGGAGATCTAACAATGAGCAGTTCTTC. Its translation is CASSSSGRSNNEQFF.

The chain couples TRBV28 to TRBJ1-2; a weak D match, TRBD1 (5 bases). Between the trimmed V and J ends, which lost 5 bases and 8 bases, there was a span of 15 bases. Germline values: CDR1 MDHEN, CDR2 SYDVKM. This CDR3 comprises 13 residues. Here the CDR3 DNA reads TGTGCCAGCAGTCTCATAGGGGACGGGGGCTACACCTTC. It yields the protein CASSLIGDGGYTF.

The chain employs TRBV11-3 and TRBJ2-5, with 10 bases matching TRBD2. CDR1 is SGHNT, CDR2 YENEEA, per germline. The CDR3 loop spans 16 amino acids. Losses at the gene ends were 6 bases for V and 0 bases for J; bases not matched to a gene: 7. CDR3 residues: CASSRSSGRNQETQYF. The CDR3 DNA reads as TGTGCCAGCAGTCGTTCTAGCGGGAGAAACCAAGAGACCCAGTACTTC.

This sequence joins TRBV15 and TRBJ2-3, with D tentatively TRBD1 (5 bases). This CDR3 has 17 residues. Trimming removed 2 bases from V and 2 bases from J, with 17 bases in between. Germline V CDR1 and CDR2: LNHNV, YYDKDF (reference sequence). CDR3 region: CATSRSQGSSYTDTQYF. CDR3 nucleotide sequence: TGTGCCACCAGCAGATCCCAGGGTAGCAGCTACACAGATACGCAGTATTTT.

On this clone: Other DNA variants within this sample encode the same CDR3. The genes are TRBV6-5 and TRBJ2-7, with TRBD2 matching over 14 bases. V dropped 5 bases and J dropped 4; count of bases not matched to a gene: 4. CDR3 length equals 15 residues. Germline-derived CDR1 and CDR2 are MNHEY and SVGAGI. CDR3 bases: TGTGCCAGCAGTCGAGGACTAGCGGGAGGTTACGAGCAGTACTTC. This codes for CASSRGLAGGYEQYF.

For this clone: The same CDR3 can be traced to other DNA sequences in this sample. The chain combines TRBV20-1 with TRBJ2-7; D is unclear. The CDR3 runs to 11 residues. Trimming took 3 bases from V and 2 from J, leaving 5 bases between them. Germline CDR1 and CDR2: DFQATT and SNEGSKA (reference sequence). CDR3 coding DNA: TGCAGTGCTAGCCTTACCTACGAGCAGTACTTC. Translated: CSASLTYEQYF.

The rearrangement uses TRBV7-9 and TRBJ2-1, with TRBD1 matching 10 bases. J was trimmed by 8 bases and V by 2 bases; bases with no gene match: 9. The length of the CDR3 is 16 residues. Germline loops: CDR1 SEHNR, CDR2 FQNEAQ (reference sequence). CDR3 nucleotide sequence: TGTGCCAGCAGCTTAACGACAGGGGGCATAGTCGATGAGCAGTTCTTC. It is translated as CASSLTTGGIVDEQFF.

The chain recombines TRBV6-5 with TRBJ2-1; D is undetermined. CDR1 and CDR2 (germline): MNHEY, SVGAGI. The CDR3 runs to 15 residues. V lost 6 bases and J 0 bases, leaving 12 bases between the germline ends. The chain's CDR3 is CASRFAPSSYNEQFF. The CDR3 DNA reads TGTGCCAGCAGATTTGCGCCGAGCTCCTACAATGAGCAGTTCTTC.